This entry concerns a single T cell receptor (beta chain). Its antigen remains undetermined. There are no base qualities to consult, and no much larger clone falls within one base. TCR CDR3 regions were amplified from genomic DNA by multiplex PCR using the deep immunoSEQ assay. Genomic DNA extracted from each cell subset was distributed evenly over all wells of several immunoSEQ 96-well plates, and each plate served as one replicate. For unsorted PBMC, each replicate PCR was loaded with 300 to 350 ng genomic DNA, equivalent to tens of thousands of T cell genomes. Genomic DNA from unsorted PBMC was sequenced over ten immunoSEQ deep assay plates. Purified libraries were measured with a Qubit 3.0 fluorometer, size-checked on a Bioanalyzer 2100, and measured again with the KAPA Library Quantification kit. Every immunoSEQ 96-well plate was sequenced on a dedicated single-read 150-cycle Illumina NextSeq 550 flow cell. From the authors' description of their analysis: Because the immunoSEQ output held only junctional sequences and lacked quality scores, the filtering could not match the filtering applied to full-length reads. Sequences were annotated with PyIR, a Python wrapper for IgBLAST v1.9, and V/J genes and CDR3 were assigned using IMGT germline references. Reads with weak V/J assignments (E-value above 1e-6), missing CDR3, stop codons, out-of-frame junctions, or ambiguous translated residues were removed. V3J clonotypes were defined by identical inferred V gene, J gene, and CDR3 amino acid sequence. To compute the percentage overlap between repertoires, the number of shared unique clonotypes was divided by the size of the smaller repertoire. Richness of each repertoire was evaluated using RTK rarefaction, the Chao1 estimator, and Recon v2.1 estimates of unobserved clonotypes. Drawn from immuneACCESS, this table holds only the in-frame rearrangements with V and J called that TCRdb kept. Clones are partly lost; checked studies trace under half to an unresolved V gene and leave the rest unexplained. V and J calls and clone size come straight from that table; D and trimming were deduced from the DNA. The sample profile shows hundreds of thousands of clones; more than 75% of them were found once. The ten top clones hold roughly 13% of the sample.

The data derive from a study of shared clonotypes between healthy human individuals (dated by TCRdb to between 2020 and 2021). In terms of the full investigation: The cohort included three men and a couple of women between 18 and 49 years of age. To estimate repertoire size and how much clonotype sharing occurs between individuals, the study deeply sequenced the blood TCR repertoires of roughly 5 healthy adults. To increase sequencing depth and limit assay-specific biases, TCR repertoire library preparation and sequencing were carried out by different laboratories using diverse techniques. Leukapheresis yielded between about 0.8 and 9.5 billion PBMCs per donor. Broader findings and caveats from the paper: The genetic and exposure-history diversity represented was limited by the small number of donors. Pairwise subsampling indicated that sequencing depth was expected to affect the degree of clonotype sharing among donors. Sampling was limited to blood, and TCR repertoires in tissue likely differ from TCR repertoires in blood.

The V end gives up 1 base and the J end 4 bases, leaving 3 bases in the junction not matched to a gene. From a lookup of the germline V gene (reference sequence), CDR1 and CDR2 are SEHNR and FQNEAQ. The CDR3 sequence holds 15 residues, the cysteine and phenylalanine included. This entry keeps only the CDR3 DNA: 45 bases, framed from base 1. Donors were healthy HIV-negative adults with no recently reported acute infections or vaccinations. Every donor was a Caucasian adult residing in Nashville, Tennessee, USA. For unsorted samples, about 90 million PBMCs were counted and genomic DNA was extracted with the QIAamp DNA Blood Mini kit. After blood collection by leukapheresis, PBMCs were isolated using Ficoll-Histopaque density gradient centrifugation and then cryopreserved in the vapor phase of liquid nitrogen.

Source material: PBMCs. Recombination linked TRBV7-9 to TRBJ2-3, and TRBD2 aligns with 9 junction nucleotides. The receptor's source is a woman between 35 and 50 years old in good health. Some clones in this sample may be carry-over from other donors' samples. The encoded CDR3 is CASSLEGGRADTQYF. The bases are TGTGCCAGCAGCTTAGAGGGCGGGAGGGCAGATACGCAGTATTTT.